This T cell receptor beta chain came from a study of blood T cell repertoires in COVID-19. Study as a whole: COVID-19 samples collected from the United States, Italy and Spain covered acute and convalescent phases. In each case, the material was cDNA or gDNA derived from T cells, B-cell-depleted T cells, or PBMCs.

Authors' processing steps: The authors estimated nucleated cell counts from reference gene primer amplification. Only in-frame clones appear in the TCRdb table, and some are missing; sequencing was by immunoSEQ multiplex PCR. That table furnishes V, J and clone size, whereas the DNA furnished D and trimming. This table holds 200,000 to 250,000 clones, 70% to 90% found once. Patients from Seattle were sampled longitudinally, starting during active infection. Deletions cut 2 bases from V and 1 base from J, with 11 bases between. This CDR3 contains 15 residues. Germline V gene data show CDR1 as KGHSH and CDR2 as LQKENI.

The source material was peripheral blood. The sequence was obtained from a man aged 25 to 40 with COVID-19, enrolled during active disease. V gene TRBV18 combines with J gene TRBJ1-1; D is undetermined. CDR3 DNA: TGTGCCAGCTCACCAGAGGGCAAGGCGAACACTGAAGCTTTCTTT. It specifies CASSPEGKANTEAFF.